Listed here are 24 T cell receptor beta chains from one sample, sequenced in a study of Graves' ophthalmopathy and Graves' hyperthyroidism. TCR beta CDR3 amplification used RNA transcripts. HTBI primers served in a first-round RT-PCR, which a second-round multiplex PCR followed. In TCRdb, the multiplex PCR reads were re-called with MiXCR into one record per CDR3 protein. In the table there are around 1.1 million distinct CDR3 sequences, about two fifths of which are singletons. The sequenced sample was peripheral blood or thyroid tissue (not recorded which). The source is an adult man with Graves' hyperthyroidism.

This chain connects TRBV6-5 to TRBJ2-7; TRBD2 aligns across 12 bases. The V gene's germline CDR1 is MNHEY and CDR2 SVGAGI. The length of the CDR3 is 15 residues. With V trimmed by 5 bases and J by 7 bases, 9 bases remained unmatched. CDR3 nucleotides: TGTGCCAGCAGTGGTCGACTAGCGGGAGTCGGGGAGCAGTACTTC. As protein: CASSGRLAGVGEQYF.

As to this clonotype: This may come from a read error, since a much larger clone is one base off. The rearrangement uses TRBV6-6 and TRBJ1-6; 7 bases agree with TRBD1. CDR3 length equals 15 residues. The V gene's germline CDR1 is MNHNY and CDR2 SVGAGI (reference sequence). Unmatched junction bases numbered 7, after V lost 2 bases and J lost 9 bases. Here the CDR3 DNA reads TGTGCCAGCAGTTACCGGGGACAGAGGTGTTCACCCCTCCACTTT. Translating it yields CASSYRGQRCSPLHF.

This clonotype has more than one count but fewer than ten. This chain joins TRBV6-6 and TRBJ1-2; D remains ambiguous. V was pared by 4 bases and J by 4 bases, with 10 bases between. CDR3 length equals 13 residues. CDR1 and CDR2 (germline): MNHNY, SVGAGI (reference sequence). The CDR3 reads CASSSSSGYGYTF. The CDR3 DNA reads as TGTGCCAGCAGTTCCTCCTCCGGCTATGGCTACACCTTC.

This clonotype came up many times. The chain recombines TRBV12-3 or TRBV12-4 with TRBJ2-5; 7 nucleotides agree with TRBD2. V lost 3 bases and J lost 5; bases outside the gene matches: 6. The CDR3 sequence is 14 residues long. This chain's CDR3 is CASSFGGGRETQYF. The CDR3 DNA sequence: TGTGCCAGCAGTTTTGGCGGGGGACGGGAGACCCAGTACTTC.

This clonotype was seen many times. The chain links TRBV4-3 to TRBJ1-2; TRBD1 aligns across 9 bases. V lost 4 bases and J lost 2; bases outside the gene matches: 5. CDR3 length: 15 residues. Germline CDR1 and CDR2: LGHNA and YSLEER. CDR3: CASSLWDRENYGYTF. The CDR3, as DNA: TGCGCCAGCAGCCTATGGGACAGGGAAAACTATGGCTACACCTTC.

The genes are TRBV7-9 and TRBJ1-4; 7 bases fit TRBD1. V lost 4 bases to trimming and J lost 5 bases; unmatched junction nucleotides: 10. Germline-derived CDR1 and CDR2 are SEHNR and FQNEAQ (reference sequence). This CDR3 comprises 16 residues. The CDR3 DNA follows: TGTGCCAGCAGCTCCTCCCCCGGGACAGCAAATGAAAAACTGTTTTTT. This sequence encodes CASSSSPGTANEKLFF.

The V call is TRBV29-1, the J call TRBJ2-2; D may be TRBD1 or TRBD2 (6 bases each). CDR3 size: 16 residues. Per the germline V gene, CDR1 is SQVTM and CDR2 is ANQGSEA. Trimming stripped 6 bases from V and 4 bases from J, with 21 bases between. CDR3 coding DNA: TGCAGCGTCGGACTGGGGGGCTCTGCTACCACCGGGGAGCTGTTTTTT. Residues: CSVGLGGSATTGELFF.

This clonotype showed up many times. The chain recombines TRBV5-4 with TRBJ2-7; TRBD1 aligns across 8 bases. The CDR3 totals 15 residues. Germline CDR1 SGHNT, CDR2 YYREEE (reference sequence). Germline trimming cut 1 base from V and 3 bases from J; bases unmatched to any gene: 6. The CDR3 nucleotides read TGTGCCAGCAGCTTGCCGACAGGGGAAAGCTACGAGCAGTACTTC. This codes for CASSLPTGESYEQYF.

The chain couples TRBV2 to TRBJ1-2; D perhaps matches TRBD1 (5 bases). The germline V gene has CDR1 SNHLY and CDR2 FYNNEI. Trimming removed 2 bases at V and 8 bases at J, with 12 bases between. CDR3 length: 13 residues. The CDR3 region has the DNA TGTGCCAGCAGTGAAAAGGGGCCGGAAGGCTACACCTTC. Its translation: CASSEKGPEGYTF.

This clonotype was seen many times. The gene calls are TRBV9 and TRBJ2-5; D not resolved. The germline V gene encodes CDR1 SGDLS and CDR2 YYNGEE. The CDR3 sequence is 16 residues long. Trimming stripped 2 bases from V and 2 bases from J, with 16 bases between. The CDR3 region has the DNA TGTGCCAGCAGCGTGAGTGGGCAGGTCGGACAAGAGACCCAGTACTTC. It encodes CASSVSGQVGQETQYF.

The chain has TRBV20-1 and TRBJ2-5; D not resolved. This CDR3 spans 12 amino acids. CDR1 is DFQATT and CDR2 is SNEGSKA in the germline V gene (reference sequence). Between the trimmed V and J ends, which lost 2 bases and 7 bases, there was a span of 11 bases. CDR3: CSARPSLSTQYF. The CDR3, as DNA: TGCAGTGCTAGACCCTCCCTTTCGACCCAGTACTTC.

The chain links TRBV7-2 to TRBJ2-7; 10 nucleotides line up with TRBD2. After removal of 5 bases from V and 0 bases from J, the junction contained 13 bases not matched to a gene. This CDR3 is 18 amino acids long. The germline V gene encodes CDR1 SGHTA and CDR2 FQGNSA. Here the CDR3 reads CASSHTGGTSANSYEQYF. The CDR3 nucleotides are TGTGCCAGCAGCCACACAGGGGGGACTAGCGCAAACTCCTACGAGCAGTACTTC.

The chain carries TRBV11-2 and TRBJ2-2; 14 bases agree with TRBD2. CDR1 SGHAT and CDR2 FQNNGV come from the germline V gene. The CDR3 totals 18 residues. V was pared by 8 bases and J by 4 bases, with 12 bases of the junction left unmatched. CDR3 bases: TGTGCCAGCGGACGGACGTCGGGACTAGCGGGAGCCACCGGGGAGCTGTTTTTT. It encodes CASGRTSGLAGATGELFF.

The chain uses TRBV5-1 and TRBJ2-7; weak D call: TRBD2 (6 bases). Germline V lookup: CDR1 SGHRS, CDR2 YFSETQ. The V end lost 1 base, the J end lost 1 base, and 12 bases lay between the germline ends. The CDR3 is 15 amino acids. The CDR3 DNA reads TGCGCCAGCAGCTTGACCGGGACTCGGTCCTACGAGCAGTACTTC. Amino acid sequence: CASSLTGTRSYEQYF. Full variable domain (rest looked up from reference TRBV5-1 and TRBJ2-7): KAGVTQTPRYLIKTRGQQVTLSCSPISGHRSVSWYQQTPGQGLQFLFEYFSETQRNKGNFPGRFSGRQFSNSRSEMNVSTLELGDSALYLCASSLTGTRSYEQYFGPGTRLTVT.

There are a few counts of this clonotype. The chain carries TRBV9 and TRBJ2-3; 7 bases line up with TRBD2. J was trimmed by 3 bases and V by 5 bases; bases with no gene match: 6. The CDR3 length is 14 residues. Per germline, CDR1 SGDLS and CDR2 YYNGEE. The CDR3 protein is CASSELRETDTQYF. CDR3 bases: TGTGCCAGCAGTGAATTGCGGGAGACAGATACGCAGTATTTT. Together with reference TRBV9 and TRBJ2-3, the CDR3 gives the full variable domain: DSGVTQTPKHLITATGQRVTLRCSPRSGDLSVYWYQQSLDQGLQFLIQYYNGEERAKGNILERFSAQQFPDLHSELNLSSLELGDSALYFCASSELRETDTQYFGPGTRLTVL.

There are many counts of this clonotype. This chain joins TRBV9 and TRBJ2-5, with D perhaps TRBD1 or TRBD2 (6 bases each). Trimming shortened V by 4 bases and J by 8 bases, and 18 bases separated the two germline ends. The CDR3 spans 14 residues. Per the germline V gene, CDR1 is SGDLS and CDR2 is YYNGEE. The CDR3 bases are TGTGCCAGCAGCCGAGGAGGGGCAGGGGCCACCCAGTACTTC. This translates into CASSRGGAGATQYF.

This clonotype showed up just a few times. The chain has TRBV28 and TRBJ1-1, with D possibly matching TRBD1 (6 bases). The V gene lost 7 bases and the J gene lost 3 bases, with 12 bases spanning the gap. The CDR3 spans 13 residues. The germline V gene has CDR1 MDHEN and CDR2 SYDVKM. CDR3 residues: CASKDSRYTEAFF. The CDR3 DNA sequence: TGTGCCAGCAAGGACAGCAGGTACACTGAAGCTTTCTTT.

The V gene is TRBV24-1, the J gene TRBJ1-2, with 9 nucleotides matching TRBD1. This CDR3 has 13 amino acids. With V trimmed by 4 bases and J by 5 bases, 1 base remained unmatched. CDR1 KGHDR and CDR2 SFDVKD come from the germline V gene. Here the CDR3 reads CATSETGGYGYTF. As DNA, the CDR3 is TGTGCCACCAGTGAGACAGGGGGATATGGCTACACCTTC.

Regarding this clonotype: One junction end does not reproduce the germline sequence, and a read error may be involved. The gene calls are TRBV25-1 and TRBJ1-1; TRBD1 aligns across 9 bases. This CDR3 comprises 14 residues. Germline V gene data show CDR1 as MGHDK and CDR2 as SYGVNS. The CDR3: CASRKQGAHTEALF. The CDR3 region has the DNA TGTGCCAGCAGGAAACAGGGGGCGCACACTGAAGCTCTCTTT.

The V call is TRBV7-7, the J call TRBJ2-7; D might be TRBD1 (6 bases). Trimming took 5 bases from V and 3 from J, leaving 17 bases between them. Germline-derived CDR1 and CDR2 are SSHAT and FNYEAQ (reference sequence). The CDR3 has 15 residues. The CDR3 loop is CASSVEETGLYEQYF. The CDR3 DNA reads as TGTGCCAGCAGCGTTGAGGAAACAGGGCTCTACGAGCAGTACTTC. Drawing the rest from reference TRBV7-7 and TRBJ2-7, the complete variable domain is GAGVSQSPRYKVTKRGQDVTLRCDPISSHATLYWYQQALGQGPEFLTYFNYEAQPDKSGLPSDRFSAERPEGSISTLTIQRTEQRDSAMYRCASSVEETGLYEQYFGPGTRLTVT.

The rearrangement links TRBV20-1 to TRBJ1-1; D ambiguous. The ends were cut back, 2 bases at V and 7 bases at J, with 11 bases in the middle. CDR3 size: 12 residues. The germline V gene has CDR1 DFQATT and CDR2 SNEGSKA (reference sequence). The CDR3 DNA follows: TGCAGTGCTAGAAGCACGCGGGTTGAAGCTTTCTTT. Translating gives CSARSTRVEAFF.

With regard to this clonotype: The junction shows a germline mismatch at one end, possibly a read error. The V call is TRBV7-6, the J call TRBJ2-6; D is perhaps TRBD1 (5 bases). Germline V lookup: CDR1 SGHVS, CDR2 FNYEAQ. The length of the CDR3 is 16 residues. CDR3: CASSLWSPLGANVLTF. The CDR3 coding sequence is TGTGCCAGCAGCCTATGGTCTCCTCTTGGGGCAAACGTCCTGACTTTC.

The chain combines TRBV6-5 with TRBJ1-1; possible D gene TRBD1, 5 bases. The CDR3 length is 15 residues. Germline V gene sequence: CDR1 MNHEY, CDR2 SVGAGI. V dropped 7 bases and J dropped 1 base, with 16 bases sitting between them. As DNA, the CDR3 is TGTGCCAGCACCCGGGACGTCTACGGGAACACTGAAGCTTTCTTT. It encodes CASTRDVYGNTEAFF.

This clonotype was seen a handful of times. The chain has TRBV4-3 and TRBJ2-7; 8 bases agree with TRBD1. Germline CDR1 and CDR2: LGHNA and YSLEER. After removal of 2 bases from V and 1 base from J, the junction contained 4 bases not matched to a gene. This CDR3 contains 15 residues. In DNA form, the CDR3 reads TGCGCCAGCAGCCAATTTCGGACAGGGTCCTACGAGCAGTACTTC. It translates to CASSQFRTGSYEQYF.